This T cell receptor beta chain originates from a study of lymphopenia after photon versus proton radiotherapy. Whole-study findings and limits: Only patients who died were analyzed for survival; proton advantage is unproven. Post-nadir TCR diversity decline inversely tracked overall survival among those who died.

Germline-derived CDR1 and CDR2 are SGDLS and YYNGEE. This CDR3 has 14 amino acids. J lost 9 bases, V lost 2 bases, and 5 bases had no gene match. Produced via immunoSEQ multiplex PCR; TCRdb's table is partial and in-frame only. The sample yields tens of thousands of clones, around 90% seen once. This clone was observed a handful of times. Its antigen remains unknown. The material was peripheral blood, obtained from a patient treated with photon-based radiotherapy. The TCR sequence derives from a woman in her 50s with cholangiocarcinoma. This chain connects TRBV9 to TRBJ2-1; 10 bases agree with TRBD2. CDR3 amino acids: CASSVSSGGSEQFF. CDR3 bases: TGTGCCAGCAGCGTGTCTAGCGGGGGCAGTGAGCAGTTCTTC.